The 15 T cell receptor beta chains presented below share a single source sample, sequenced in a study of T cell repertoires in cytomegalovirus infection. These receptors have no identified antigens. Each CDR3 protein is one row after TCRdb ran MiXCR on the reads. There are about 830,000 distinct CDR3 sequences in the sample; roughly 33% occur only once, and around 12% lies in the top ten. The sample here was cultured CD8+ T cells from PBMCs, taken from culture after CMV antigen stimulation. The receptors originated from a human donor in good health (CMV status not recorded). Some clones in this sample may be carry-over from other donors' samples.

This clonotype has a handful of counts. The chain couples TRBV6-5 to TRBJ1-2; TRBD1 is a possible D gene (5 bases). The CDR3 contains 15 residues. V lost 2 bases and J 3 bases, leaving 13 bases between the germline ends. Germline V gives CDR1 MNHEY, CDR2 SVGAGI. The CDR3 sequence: CASSYRRGGDYGYTF. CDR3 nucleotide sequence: TGTGCCAGCAGTTACCGGAGGGGCGGCGACTATGGCTACACCTTC.

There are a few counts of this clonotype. CDR3 residues: CSAFRRGSNYEQYF. DNA for the CDR3: TGCAGTGCCTTTAGAAGGGGGTCTAACTACGAGCAGTACTTC. J is TRBJ2-7 and V is TRBV20-1, with D perhaps TRBD1 (6 bases). From germline, CDR1 is DFQATT and CDR2 SNEGSKA (reference sequence). The CDR3 is 14 amino acids. V shed 6 bases and J shed 3 bases, with 18 bases lying between them.

CDR3 amino acids: CAIVKRGQANTEAFF. For the CDR3, the DNA is TGTGCCATCGTGAAGCGGGGACAGGCGAACACTGAAGCTTTCTTT. J is TRBJ1-1 and V is TRBV15; 8 positions match TRBD1. Per germline, CDR1 LNHNV and CDR2 YYDKDF (reference sequence). V lost 10 bases and J lost 1; bases outside the gene matches: 11. This CDR3 is 15 amino acids long.

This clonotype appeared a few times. Written as DNA, the CDR3 is TGCGCCAGCAGTGTTCCACGGGGGATGAACACTGAAGCTTTCTTT. Amino acids: CASSVPRGMNTEAFF. This sequence joins TRBV10-2 and TRBJ1-1, with D perhaps matching TRBD1 (5 bases). The V gene's germline CDR1 is WSHSY and CDR2 SAAADI. Trimming pared 4 bases from V and 0 bases from J, leaving 12 bases between. CDR3 length: 15 amino acids.

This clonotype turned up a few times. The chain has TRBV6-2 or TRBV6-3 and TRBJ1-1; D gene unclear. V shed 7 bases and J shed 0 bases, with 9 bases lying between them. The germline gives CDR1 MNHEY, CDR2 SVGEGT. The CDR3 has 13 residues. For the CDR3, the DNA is TGTGCCAGCACCAGGACCGTGAACACTGAAGCTTTCTTT. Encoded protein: CASTRTVNTEAFF.

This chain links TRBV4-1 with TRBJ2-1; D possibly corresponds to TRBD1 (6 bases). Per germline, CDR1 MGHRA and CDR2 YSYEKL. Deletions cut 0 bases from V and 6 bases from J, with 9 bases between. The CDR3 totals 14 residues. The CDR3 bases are TGCGCCAGCAGCCAAGAAAACAGGGTCAATGAGCAGTTCTTC. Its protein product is CASSQENRVNEQFF.

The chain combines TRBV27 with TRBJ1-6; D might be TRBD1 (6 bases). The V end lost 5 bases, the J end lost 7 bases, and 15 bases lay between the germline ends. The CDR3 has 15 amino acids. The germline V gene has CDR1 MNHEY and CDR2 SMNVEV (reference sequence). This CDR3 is CASSRREGGNSPLHF. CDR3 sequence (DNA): TGTGCCAGCAGTCGGAGGGAGGGGGGGAATTCACCCCTCCACTTT.

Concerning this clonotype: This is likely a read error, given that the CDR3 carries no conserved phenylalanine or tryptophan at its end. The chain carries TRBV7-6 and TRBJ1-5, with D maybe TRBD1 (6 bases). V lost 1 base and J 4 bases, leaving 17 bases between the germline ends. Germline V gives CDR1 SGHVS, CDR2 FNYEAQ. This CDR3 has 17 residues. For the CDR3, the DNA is TGTGCCAGCAGCTTAGGAAACCCAGGGGTAAGAAATCAGCCCCAGCATTTA. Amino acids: CASSLGNPGVRNQPQHL.

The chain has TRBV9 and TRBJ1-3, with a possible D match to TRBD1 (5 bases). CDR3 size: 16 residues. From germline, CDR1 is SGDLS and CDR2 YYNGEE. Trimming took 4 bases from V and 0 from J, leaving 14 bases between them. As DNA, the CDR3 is TGTGCCAGCAGCCCACAGACAGCGAGCTCTGGAAACACCATATATTTT. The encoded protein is CASSPQTASSGNTIYF.

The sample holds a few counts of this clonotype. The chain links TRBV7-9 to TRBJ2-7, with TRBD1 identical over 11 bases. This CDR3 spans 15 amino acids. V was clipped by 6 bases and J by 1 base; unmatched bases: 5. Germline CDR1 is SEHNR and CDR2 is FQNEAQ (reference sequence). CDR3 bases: TGTGCCAGCAGTACCGGGACAGGGGGTTCCTACGAGCAGTACTTC. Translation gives CASSTGTGGSYEQYF.

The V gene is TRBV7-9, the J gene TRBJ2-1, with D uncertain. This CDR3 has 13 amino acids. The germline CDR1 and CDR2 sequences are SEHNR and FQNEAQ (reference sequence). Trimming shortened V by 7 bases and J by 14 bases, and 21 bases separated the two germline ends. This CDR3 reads CASTDELPRHEFF. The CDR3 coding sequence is TGTGCCAGCACCGACGAGCTACCGAGGCATGAGTTCTTC.

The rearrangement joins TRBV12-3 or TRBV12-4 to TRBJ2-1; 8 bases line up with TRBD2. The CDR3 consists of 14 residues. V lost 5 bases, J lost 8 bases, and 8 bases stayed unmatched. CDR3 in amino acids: CASSPRGAGDEQFF. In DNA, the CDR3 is TGTGCCAGCAGTCCGAGGGGAGCGGGGGATGAGCAGTTCTTC.

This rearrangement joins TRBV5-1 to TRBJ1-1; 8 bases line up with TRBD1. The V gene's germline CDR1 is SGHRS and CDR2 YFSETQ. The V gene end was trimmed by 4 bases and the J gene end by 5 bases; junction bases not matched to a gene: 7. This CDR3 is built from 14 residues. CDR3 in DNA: TGCGCCAGCAGCCAGACAGGGGATGCGACTGAAGCTTTCTTT. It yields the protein CASSQTGDATEAFF. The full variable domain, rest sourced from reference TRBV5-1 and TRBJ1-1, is KAGVTQTPRYLIKTRGQQVTLSCSPISGHRSVSWYQQTPGQGLQFLFEYFSETQRNKGNFPGRFSGRQFSNSRSEMNVSTLELGDSALYLCASSQTGDATEAFFGQGTRLTVV.

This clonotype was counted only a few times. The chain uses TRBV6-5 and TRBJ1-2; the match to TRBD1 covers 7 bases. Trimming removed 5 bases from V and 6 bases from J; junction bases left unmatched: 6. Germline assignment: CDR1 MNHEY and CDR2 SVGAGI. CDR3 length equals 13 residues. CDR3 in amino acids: CASSPQGPHGYTF. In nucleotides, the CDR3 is TGTGCCAGCAGTCCACAGGGGCCTCATGGCTACACCTTC.

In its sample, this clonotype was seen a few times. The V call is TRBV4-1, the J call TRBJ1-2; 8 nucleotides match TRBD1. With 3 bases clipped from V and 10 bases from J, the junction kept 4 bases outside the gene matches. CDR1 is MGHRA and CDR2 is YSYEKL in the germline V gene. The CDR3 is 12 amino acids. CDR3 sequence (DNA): TGCGCCAGCAGCCACGGGGGACAGGACTACACCTTC. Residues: CASSHGGQDYTF.